The next 3 T cell receptor beta chains were all read from a single sample in a study of shared clonotypes between healthy human individuals. The assay was immunoSEQ multiplex PCR, and TCRdb's table has in-frame clones only and misses some. This table holds 1,100,000 or so clones, approximately 78% found once. Sequencing was done on a sample of memory CD4+ T cells from PBMCs. As to subset: CD45RA-negative fraction. The receptors were gathered from a man between 18 and 29 years old in good health. Some clones in this sample may be carry-over from other donors' samples.

This CDR3 is CASKALAATGELFF. The CDR3 DNA reads as TGTGCCAGCAAAGCTCTGGCGGCCACCGGGGAGCTGTTTTTT. The rearrangement joins TRBV2 to TRBJ2-2; D is unresolved. Germline loops: CDR1 SNHLY, CDR2 FYNNEI. The V end lost 7 bases, the J end lost 4 bases, and 13 bases lay between the germline ends. The CDR3 runs to 14 residues. Full variable domain (outside the CDR3, taken from reference TRBV2 and TRBJ2-2): EPEVTQTPSHQVTQMGQEVILRCVPISNHLYFYWYRQILGQKVEFLVSFYNNEISEKSEIFDDQFSVERPDGSNFTLKIRSTKLEDSAMYFCASKALAATGELFFGEGSRLTVL.

The rearrangement joins TRBV4-1 to TRBJ2-7, with 8 bases aligning to TRBD1. CDR3 length: 15 residues. After removal of 4 bases from V and 0 bases from J, the junction contained 5 bases not matched to a gene. Germline V gene sequence: CDR1 MGHRA, CDR2 YSYEKL. The CDR3 sequence: CASSPQGQDSYEQYF. The CDR3 DNA reads TGCGCCAGCAGCCCCCAGGGACAGGACTCCTACGAGCAGTACTTC.

The chain uses TRBV5-4 and TRBJ2-2, with 8 bases that match TRBD2. J was trimmed by 2 bases and V by 0 bases; bases with no gene match: 3. This CDR3 has 16 amino acids. Germline lookup yields CDR1 SGHNT and CDR2 YYREEE (reference sequence). Here the CDR3 reads CASSLGLALNTGELFF. Written as DNA, the CDR3 is TGTGCCAGCAGCTTGGGACTAGCGTTAAACACCGGGGAGCTGTTTTTT.